One and the same sample provided the 23 T cell receptor beta chains below, sequenced in a study of shared clonotypes between healthy human individuals (TCRdb year 2020). Libraries came from the immunoSEQ multiplex PCR assay. The table comes from immuneACCESS by way of TCRdb, which keeps in-frame sequences with V and J called. Part of the clones is missing from these tables; in studies checked, under half for an unresolved V gene and the rest for unknown reasons. The sample table contains approximately 640,000 clones; only one count was recorded for 90% of them. The ten largest clonotypes hold 30% to 35% of the sample. Sequenced material: memory CD8+ T cells from PBMCs. This specimen's cell subset or site label, per the study, means: CD45RO+ cells pooled with CCR7-negative TemRA cells. These receptors originate from a man between 18 and 35 years old in good health. Some clones in this sample may be carry-over from other donors' samples.

This chain connects TRBV30 to TRBJ2-1; D may be TRBD1 or TRBD2 (6 bases each). The CDR3 covers 12 residues. V shed 2 bases and J shed 9 bases, with 11 bases lying between them. Germline V lookup: CDR1 GTSNPN, CDR2 SVGIG (reference sequence). CDR3 in DNA: TGTGCCTGGAGTAGAGGGGGAGGTGAGCAGTTCTTC. Its translation is CAWSRGGGEQFF.

The chain joins TRBV15 to TRBJ2-7; no reliable D call. This CDR3 region has 13 residues. Germline CDR1 is LNHNV and CDR2 is YYDKDF (reference sequence). V lost 3 bases and J lost 5, with 11 bases in between. The CDR3 here is CATSSYPADEQYF. Here the CDR3 DNA reads TGTGCCACCAGCAGTTACCCTGCCGACGAGCAGTACTTC.

This chain links TRBV11-2 with TRBJ2-5; weak D call: TRBD1 (5 bases). V was cut by 3 bases and J by 0 bases, with 8 bases left in between. This CDR3 comprises 14 residues. The V gene's germline CDR1 is SGHAT and CDR2 FQNNGV. The chain's CDR3 is CASSFTGDQETQYF. The CDR3 region has the DNA TGTGCCAGCAGCTTCACAGGAGACCAAGAGACCCAGTACTTC.

V usage is TRBV11-2 and J usage is TRBJ1-1; no firm D call. Deletions cut 5 bases from V and 0 bases from J, with 13 bases between. The CDR3 runs 15 residues. The germline V gene has CDR1 SGHAT and CDR2 FQNNGV. CDR3 residues: CASSPAGRLNTEAFF. The CDR3 coding sequence is TGTGCCAGCAGCCCGGCGGGCAGATTGAACACTGAAGCTTTCTTT. Variable domain in full (rest from reference TRBV11-2 and TRBJ1-1): EAGVAQSPRYKIIEKRQSVAFWCNPISGHATLYWYQQILGQGPKLLIQFQNNGVVDDSQLPKDRFSAERLKGVDSTLKIQPAKLEDSAVYLCASSPAGRLNTEAFFGQGTRLTVV.

J is TRBJ2-7 and V is TRBV27; 7 bases align to TRBD2. CDR1 is MNHEY and CDR2 is SMNVEV in the germline V gene (reference sequence). This CDR3 spans 15 amino acids. With V trimmed by 4 bases and J by 1 base, 7 bases remained unmatched. CDR3 bases: TGTGCCAGCAGTTCGCGGACTAGGTGGTCCTACGAGCAGTACTTC. This codes for CASSSRTRWSYEQYF.

J is TRBJ1-2 and V is TRBV27, with TRBD1 identical over 11 bases. The CDR3 runs to 16 residues. Germline values: CDR1 MNHEY, CDR2 SMNVEV (reference sequence). Trimming took 5 bases from V and 3 from J; bases not matched to a gene: 8. Written as DNA, the CDR3 is TGTGCCAGCAGTCACACCTGGGACAGGGGGGACTATGGCTACACCTTC. Its protein product is CASSHTWDRGDYGYTF.

V and J are TRBV27 and TRBJ1-5; tentatively, D is TRBD1 (5 bases). The V end lost 5 bases, the J end lost 8 bases, and 16 bases lay between the germline ends. This CDR3 is built from 14 residues. Germline V gene data show CDR1 as MNHEY and CDR2 as SMNVEV (reference sequence). DNA for the CDR3: TGTGCCAGCAGTATAACCCAGACCAGGGAGCCCCAGCATTTT. Protein: CASSITQTREPQHF.

A few counts support this clone. The chain joins TRBV7-9 to TRBJ1-1; D is unresolved. The germline CDR1 and CDR2 sequences are SEHNR and FQNEAQ (reference sequence). The V end was cut by 1 base, the J end by 7 bases, with 7 bases between. The CDR3 totals 12 residues. CDR3 sequence reads: CASSLVGLEAFF. Written as DNA, the CDR3 is TGTGCCAGCAGCTTAGTAGGGCTTGAAGCTTTCTTT.

This clone came up once. The chain couples TRBV9 to TRBJ1-4; weak D call: TRBD1 (5 bases). The CDR3 covers 17 residues. CDR1 and CDR2 from the germline V gene are SGDLS and YYNGEE. V shed 4 bases and J shed 0 bases, with 16 bases lying between them. The CDR3 coding sequence is TGTGCCAGCAGCCTTGGGGGGACCCTTGCAACTAATGAAAAACTGTTTTTT. Its translation is CASSLGGTLATNEKLFF.

CDR3 amino acids: CSVGTSGEQFF. The CDR3 bases are TGCAGCGTTGGTACTAGCGGTGAGCAGTTCTTC. The chain joins TRBV29-1 to TRBJ2-1, with 8 bases matching TRBD2. Germline V gene lookup returns CDR1 SQVTM and CDR2 ANQGSEA. CDR3 size: 11 residues. V shed 4 bases and J 9 bases; nucleotides not matched to a gene: 2.

The chain recombines TRBV19 with TRBJ1-5, with 9 nucleotides matching TRBD1. This CDR3 has 13 amino acids. Germline loops: CDR1 LNHDA, CDR2 SQIVND (reference sequence). The J segment lost 7 bases and the V segment lost 6 bases, leaving 4 bases of the junction unmatched. The CDR3 DNA reads as TGTGCCAGTAGCGGGACAGGGTGGCAGCCCCAGCATTTT. Its translation is CASSGTGWQPQHF.

J is TRBJ1-2 and V is TRBV4-1; a weak D match, TRBD1 (6 bases). The ends were cut back, 7 bases at V and 2 bases at J, with 14 bases in the middle. Germline loops: CDR1 MGHRA, CDR2 YSYEKL. CDR3 length: 14 amino acids. CDR3 sequence: CASKGGRENYGYTF. Here the CDR3 DNA reads TGCGCCAGCAAGGGGGGACGGGAAAACTATGGCTACACCTTC.

The chain links TRBV11-2 to TRBJ2-1; TRBD1 agrees at 7 bases. The CDR3 loop spans 13 amino acids. V dropped 1 base and J dropped 8; count of bases not matched to a gene: 2. Germline V gene sequence: CDR1 SGHAT, CDR2 FQNNGV. CDR3 nucleotide sequence: TGTGCCAGCAGCTTAGCAGGGGGATATGAGCAGTTCTTC. Protein product: CASSLAGGYEQFF.

This rearrangement joins TRBV27 to TRBJ2-7; the match to TRBD1 covers 8 bases. CDR1 and CDR2 from the germline V gene are MNHEY and SMNVEV (reference sequence). The CDR3 is made up of 14 amino acids. V was pared by 3 bases and J by 3 bases, with 4 bases of the junction left unmatched. The CDR3 loop reads CASSLRTGLYEQYF. CDR3 DNA: TGTGCCAGCAGTTTGAGGACAGGGCTCTACGAGCAGTACTTC.

The chain joins TRBV2 to TRBJ2-2; possible D gene TRBD1, 6 bases. CDR3 size: 15 residues. CDR1 is SNHLY and CDR2 is FYNNEI in the germline V gene. V dropped 8 bases and J dropped 4 bases, with 17 bases sitting between them. The CDR3 is CASYETGRSTGELFF. Written as DNA, the CDR3 is TGTGCCAGCTATGAGACAGGCCGTTCCACCGGGGAGCTGTTTTTT.

Concerning this clone: This sample includes further DNA sequences coding for the same CDR3. This chain connects TRBV9 to TRBJ2-3, with 14 bases identical to TRBD2. This CDR3 comprises 15 residues. In germline, CDR1 is SGDLS, CDR2 YYNGEE. J was trimmed by 6 bases and V by 3 bases; bases with no gene match: 3. The CDR3 loop reads CASSERTSGRDTQYF. CDR3 sequence (DNA): TGTGCCAGCAGCGAAAGGACTAGCGGGAGGGATACGCAGTATTTT.

This clone was seen only a few times. This sequence joins TRBV7-8 and TRBJ1-4, with 10 positions matching TRBD1. Losses at the gene ends were 5 bases for V and 7 bases for J; bases not matched to a gene: 7. This CDR3 is 15 amino acids long. Per germline, CDR1 SGHVS and CDR2 FQNEAQ. CDR3 region: CASSLRDRGPEKLFF. CDR3 sequence (DNA): TGTGCCAGCAGCCTCCGGGACAGGGGCCCTGAAAAACTGTTTTTT.

This sequence joins TRBV10-3 and TRBJ2-3, with D uncertain. This CDR3 has 16 residues. Trimming removed 0 bases at V and 3 bases at J, with 13 bases between. Germline CDR1 reads ENHRY; CDR2 reads SYGVKD. For the CDR3, the DNA is TGTGCCATCAGTGAGTCGGCCGGCACCGTTACAGATACGCAGTATTTT. It codes for CAISESAGTVTDTQYF.

CDR3 protein: CASSSGTVSNQPQHF. The DNA for the CDR3 is TGTGCCAGCAGCTCCGGGACAGTTAGCAATCAGCCCCAGCATTTT. This chain uses TRBV7-9 with TRBJ1-5; 7 nucleotides match TRBD1. After removal of 4 bases from V and 0 bases from J, the junction contained 3 bases not matched to a gene. The CDR3 has 15 amino acids. The germline V gene encodes CDR1 SEHNR and CDR2 FQNEAQ (reference sequence).

This clone was seen a single time. The chain uses TRBV19 and TRBJ2-5; 8 bases agree with TRBD2. After removal of 11 bases from V and 0 bases from J, the junction contained 17 bases not matched to a gene. Germline loops: CDR1 LNHDA, CDR2 SQIVND (reference sequence). The CDR3 is 17 amino acids. The CDR3 spells CASSPPGGKVDQETQYF. Written as DNA, the CDR3 is TGTGCCTCCTCACCCCCGGGGGGGAAAGTGGACCAAGAGACCCAGTACTTC.

The CDR3 DNA is TGTGCCAGTAGTATAGGGCAGGAGAACACTGAAGCTTTCTTT. This translates into CASSIGQENTEAFF. The rearrangement joins TRBV19 to TRBJ1-1; the D is unclear. Trimming took 1 base from V and 1 from J, leaving 7 bases between them. CDR1 is LNHDA, CDR2 SQIVND, per germline (reference sequence). The CDR3 contains 14 residues.

V is TRBV14 and J is TRBJ1-1; a possible D gene is TRBD1 (5 bases). Germline loops: CDR1 SGHDN, CDR2 FVKESK. The CDR3 has 15 amino acids. Trimming left V 4 bases short and J 4 bases short, with 16 bases between. CDR3 loop: CASSPWQGSSTEAFF. CDR3 coding DNA: TGTGCCAGCAGCCCCTGGCAGGGTAGCAGCACTGAAGCTTTCTTT.

Worth noting for this clone: Within the sample, other DNA sequences also encode this same CDR3. The chain couples TRBV15 to TRBJ1-2, with 8 positions matching TRBD1. Germline lookup yields CDR1 LNHNV and CDR2 YYDKDF (reference sequence). Trimming cost V 5 bases and J 4 bases; bases outside gene matches: 3. The CDR3 is 13 amino acids. CDR3 DNA: TGTGCCACCAGCCAAGGACAGGGCTATGGCTACACCTTC. Its protein is CATSQGQGYGYTF.